These T cell receptor beta chains were read from a single sample in a study of T cell changes during pregnancy in multiple sclerosis. Data came from immunoSEQ multiplex PCR; TCRdb stores just in-frame clones and leaves some out. Of 80,000 to 100,000 clones listed, 85% to 95% are singletons. Sequences were derived from peripheral blood, sampled after pregnancy. Receptor source: a female donor with multiple sclerosis, enrolled in a pregnancy study. CDR3s include the opening cysteine and the closing phenylalanine or tryptophan.

TRBJ2-2 TRBV30 CACANTGRDTGELFF
TRBJ2-2 TRBV5-1 CASSRGGDTGELFF
TRBJ2-7 TRBV27 CASSLLGRLEDRGRRTYEQYF
TRBJ2-2 TRBV7-3 CASSPRTRGEVTGELFF
TRBJ2-7 TRBV28 CASSLSLAGNEQYF
TRBJ2-7 TRBV5-1 CASSRRSRDGSSYEQYF
TRBJ2-3 TRBV2 CASNDRGLTDTQYF
TRBJ2-1 TRBV5-1 CASSSLGQVRTDEQFF
TRBJ1-4 TRBV6-5 CASPREFHKLFF
TRBJ2-3 TRBV5-6 CASSLVSDTQYF
TRBJ2-7 TRBV30 CAWSVDRYSSYEQYF
TRBJ2-7 TRBV27 CASLFSYEQYF
TRBJ1-1 TRBV4-1 CASSQEAIQGEAFF
TRBJ2-1 TRBV6-5 CASRLAGLYNNEQFF
TRBJ1-1 TRBV29-1 CSGGVGAFF
TRBJ2-7 TRBV5-1 CASSATTGGSYEQYF
TRBJ2-7 TRBV5-8 CASSWTSGGYEQYF
TRBJ2-1 TRBV11-1 CASRLDGRNNEQFF
TRBJ2-1 TRBV7-2 CASSRRGAYNEQFF
TRBJ2-3 TRBV14 CASRQSGDYTDTQYF
TRBJ1-2 TRBV5-6 CASSLTMTVLYGYTF
TRBJ2-3 TRBV12-5 CASGSGARDTQYF
TRBJ1-4 TRBV4-1 CASSQAGTGDEKLFF
TRBJ1-3 TRBV7-8 CASSLDGSSGNTIYF
TRBJ1-2 TRBV19 CASSKGTRGVRNYGYTF
TRBJ1-5 TRBV5-6 CASSFAGVNQPQHF
TRBJ2-7 TRBV15 CATSTDPGNSYEQYF
TRBJ2-7 TRBV5-6 CASSLEASGSLPFYEQYF
TRBJ2-1 TRBV13 CASSLPTGGYNEQFF
TRBJ1-5 TRBV4-1 CASSQEDRESQPQHF
TRBJ2-1 TRBV9 CASSVAGDPNEQFF
TRBJ1-2 TRBV6-1 CASRVGQANGYTF
TRBJ2-1 TRBV10-3 CAISDVADPQKDEQFF
TRBJ1-4 TRBV5-1 CASSLVPRYNEKLFF
TRBJ1-5 TRBV29-1 CSVGGLNQPQHF
TRBJ2-1 TRBV7-2 CASSLAGASGAEQFF